The 26 T cell receptor beta chains presented below share a single source sample, sequenced in a study of cytotoxic CD8 clonotypes in ibrutinib-treated CLL. Sequencing was performed with immunoSEQ multiplex PCR; in TCRdb, only in-frame clones are kept and a portion is missing. The sample has approximately 130,000 clones; approximately 80% are singletons. Source: PBMCs, taken after 24 months of ibrutinib treatment. The receptors come from a human donor with chronic lymphocytic leukemia.

The chain couples TRBV27 to TRBJ1-5; tentatively, D is TRBD1 (6 bases). V lost 5 bases and J 6 bases, leaving 17 bases between the germline ends. The CDR3 has 15 amino acids. Germline CDR1 and CDR2: MNHEY and SMNVEV (reference sequence). In DNA, the CDR3 is TGTGCCAGCAGTCAATCCTGGGGGGCGGGTCAGCCCCAGCATTTT. Translating gives CASSQSWGAGQPQHF.

CDR3 coding DNA: TGCGCCAGCAGCGACAACTCTGGAAACACCATATATTTT. Translated: CASSDNSGNTIYF. The V call is TRBV5-1, the J call TRBJ1-3, with D unclear. V lost 4 bases to trimming and J lost 0 bases, with 5 bases between them. Germline assignment: CDR1 SGHRS and CDR2 YFSETQ. CDR3 size: 13 residues.

V is TRBV6-5 and J is TRBJ1-1, with 9 positions matching TRBD1. V dropped 1 base and J dropped 3; count of bases not matched to a gene: 6. This CDR3 contains 16 residues. The V gene's germline CDR1 is MNHEY and CDR2 SVGAGI. The CDR3 DNA is TGTGCCAGCAGTTACTGGGACAGGGTGGATTACACTGAAGCTTTCTTT. It yields the protein CASSYWDRVDYTEAFF.

The CDR3 sequence: CAWSVPRSNTGELFF. The DNA for the CDR3 is TGTGCCTGGAGTGTACCCAGATCGAACACCGGGGAGCTGTTTTTT. The chain couples TRBV30 to TRBJ2-2; unclear D gene. Per the germline V gene, CDR1 is GTSNPN and CDR2 is SVGIG (reference sequence). V lost 0 bases and J lost 0, with 8 bases in between. The CDR3 runs to 15 residues.

The chain employs TRBV9 and TRBJ2-5, with TRBD1 identical over 9 bases. The CDR3 totals 15 residues. V shed 3 bases, J shed 1 base, and the junction held 4 bases outside the gene matches. Germline CDR1 reads SGDLS; CDR2 reads YYNGEE. The CDR3 DNA reads as TGTGCCAGCAGCGGGGGACAGGGAATCCAAGAGACCCAGTACTTC. Its translation: CASSGGQGIQETQYF.

The rearrangement links TRBV27 to TRBJ2-7, with D hard to call. V gave up 2 bases and J gave up 7 bases, with 15 bases separating them. The CDR3 consists of 14 residues. The germline CDR1 and CDR2 sequences are MNHEY and SMNVEV (reference sequence). CDR3 sequence reads: CASSLGPVPGEQYF. DNA of the CDR3: TGTGCCAGCAGTTTAGGTCCGGTTCCGGGTGAGCAGTACTTC.

This chain connects TRBV9 to TRBJ2-1, with D possibly TRBD1 on 7 matching bases. CDR1 is SGDLS, CDR2 YYNGEE, per germline. V lost 7 bases, J lost 3 bases, and 14 bases lay in between. The CDR3 contains 14 residues. CDR3 nucleotide sequence: TGTGCCAGCGGACGGCAGGGGGGCTACAATGAGCAGTTCTTC. It encodes CASGRQGGYNEQFF.

The chain has TRBV25-1 and TRBJ2-7; 7 bases line up with TRBD2. Germline V lookup: CDR1 MGHDK, CDR2 SYGVNS. Trimming cost V 6 bases and J 12 bases; bases outside gene matches: 11. CDR3 length equals 12 residues. CDR3 in amino acids: CASRGGAELWYF. For the CDR3, the DNA is TGTGCCAGCAGGGGAGGGGCGGAGCTTTGGTACTTC.

The V gene is TRBV7-3, the J gene TRBJ2-7; D call uncertain. The CDR3 has 15 amino acids. Germline assignment: CDR1 SGHTA and CDR2 FQGTGA. V lost 4 bases, J lost 5 bases, and 18 bases lay in between. CDR3 protein: CASSSPDGSLNEQYF. Here the CDR3 DNA reads TGTGCCAGCAGCTCCCCGGACGGCAGCCTTAACGAGCAGTACTTC.

The chain combines TRBV10-2 with TRBJ1-1; 7 nucleotides align to TRBD1. The CDR3 extends over 14 amino acids. Losses at the gene ends were 5 bases for V and 6 bases for J; bases not matched to a gene: 9. Germline CDR1 is WSHSY and CDR2 is SAAADI. This CDR3 reads CASSNRGNRAEAFF. CDR3 DNA: TGCGCCAGCAGTAACAGGGGCAATCGGGCTGAAGCTTTCTTT.

The chain uses TRBV5-1 and TRBJ2-1; TRBD2 matches at 12 bases. V lost 3 bases and J lost 10; bases outside the gene matches: 8. Germline assignment: CDR1 SGHRS and CDR2 YFSETQ. The CDR3 totals 15 residues. CDR3 in amino acids: CASSSPSGGAREQFF. The CDR3 coding sequence is TGCGCCAGCAGCTCACCTAGCGGGGGGGCCCGAGAGCAGTTCTTC.

The chain links TRBV7-6 to TRBJ2-7, with D possibly being TRBD1 (5 bases). Germline V gene data show CDR1 as SGHVS and CDR2 as FNYEAQ. V dropped 3 bases and J dropped 6 bases, with 9 bases sitting between them. The CDR3 has 12 residues. CDR3 region: CASSFQGTEQYF. In nucleotides, the CDR3 is TGTGCCAGCAGCTTTCAGGGAACCGAGCAGTACTTC.

The chain uses TRBV6-6 and TRBJ1-5; a weak D match, TRBD1 (5 bases). The CDR3 consists of 16 residues. Trimming removed 6 bases at V and 0 bases at J, with 15 bases between. Germline assignment: CDR1 MNHNY and CDR2 SVGAGI (reference sequence). The CDR3, as DNA: TGTGCCAGCAGCCTTCAGGGTGGAAATAGCAATCAGCCCCAGCATTTT. Translated, it gives CASSLQGGNSNQPQHF.

The gene calls are TRBV10-1 and TRBJ1-3; 8 bases agree with TRBD1. This CDR3 is built from 15 residues. Germline CDR1 and CDR2: WNHNN and SYGVQD (reference sequence). V shed 6 bases, J shed 4 bases, and the junction held 8 bases outside the gene matches. DNA of the CDR3: TGCGCCAGCAGCTCGACAGGGGCGTGCGGAAACACCATATATTTT. Its translation: CASSSTGACGNTIYF.

The V call is TRBV18, the J call TRBJ1-1; D perhaps matches TRBD1 (5 bases). V was clipped by 3 bases and J by 3 bases, with 11 bases between them. Germline lookup yields CDR1 KGHSH and CDR2 LQKENI. This CDR3 has 14 amino acids. The CDR3 loop reads CASSPGPFHTEAFF. CDR3 DNA: TGTGCCAGCTCACCGGGACCCTTCCACACTGAAGCTTTCTTT.

The chain combines TRBV30 with TRBJ2-3, with D uncertain. CDR1 is GTSNPN, CDR2 SVGIG, per germline (reference sequence). This CDR3 is built from 15 residues. The V and J ends lost 0 bases and 0 bases respectively, with 10 bases between them. CDR3 sequence reads: CAWSVLMTSTDTQYF. DNA of the CDR3: TGTGCCTGGAGTGTATTAATGACTAGCACAGATACGCAGTATTTT.

This sequence joins TRBV10-3 and TRBJ1-1, with 8 bases lining up with TRBD1. Germline V gene sequence: CDR1 ENHRY, CDR2 SYGVKD. With V trimmed by 4 bases and J by 1 base, 2 bases remained unmatched. The CDR3 contains 14 residues. This CDR3 is CAISGGTGNTEAFF. CDR3 DNA: TGTGCCATCAGTGGGGGGACAGGGAACACTGAAGCTTTCTTT.

The chain couples TRBV5-1 to TRBJ2-7; D not resolved. Looked up from germline, CDR1 is SGHRS and CDR2 is YFSETQ. CDR3 length: 13 residues. Trimming stripped 4 bases from V and 1 base from J, with 9 bases between. CDR3 nucleotides: TGCGCCAGCAGCCCTGGCGTTTCCTACGAGCAGTACTTC. This gives the protein CASSPGVSYEQYF. The full variable domain, with the rest looked up from reference TRBV5-1 and TRBJ2-7, is KAGVTQTPRYLIKTRGQQVTLSCSPISGHRSVSWYQQTPGQGLQFLFEYFSETQRNKGNFPGRFSGRQFSNSRSEMNVSTLELGDSALYLCASSPGVSYEQYFGPGTRLTVT.

The chain has TRBV7-6 and TRBJ2-7; TRBD2 agrees at 12 bases. This CDR3 region has 16 residues. V trimming: 5 bases; J trimming: 2 bases; junction bases outside the gene matches: 7. Germline values: CDR1 SGHVS, CDR2 FNYEAQ. The CDR3 DNA is TGTGCCAGCAGCCGACTAGCGGGGGCCAAGGCCTACGAGCAGTACTTC. Protein: CASSRLAGAKAYEQYF.

The chain joins TRBV4-3 to TRBJ1-3; D uncertain. The CDR3 extends over 15 amino acids. Germline CDR1 and CDR2: LGHNA and YSLEER. Trimming removed 0 bases at V and 0 bases at J, with 6 bases between. The CDR3 bases are TGCGCCAGCAGCCAAGATCGCAGCTCTGGAAACACCATATATTTT. It encodes CASSQDRSSGNTIYF.

CDR3 DNA: TGTGCCAGTAGTATAAGTAAGACTAGCGGGGGGGCCGGTGAGCAGTTCTTC. Its translation: CASSISKTSGGAGEQFF. The rearrangement links TRBV19 to TRBJ2-1; 14 nucleotides line up with TRBD2. Germline trimming cut 2 bases from V and 9 bases from J; bases unmatched to any gene: 9. The CDR3 runs 17 residues. Per the germline V gene, CDR1 is LNHDA and CDR2 is SQIVND (reference sequence).

The rearrangement uses TRBV19 and TRBJ2-1, with 9 bases matching TRBD1. The CDR3 consists of 15 residues. Germline-derived CDR1 and CDR2 are LNHDA and SQIVND (reference sequence). Trimming at V came to 2 bases and at J to 8 bases, leaving 7 bases not matched to a gene. The CDR3 nucleotides are TGTGCCAGTAGTATACGGGACAGGGCGGCGTATGAGCAGTTCTTC. Encoded protein: CASSIRDRAAYEQFF.

This rearrangement joins TRBV6-5 to TRBJ1-2; D not resolved. This CDR3 is built from 14 residues. The V gene lost 6 bases and the J gene lost 2 bases, with 13 bases spanning the gap. Germline values: CDR1 MNHEY, CDR2 SVGAGI. For the CDR3, the DNA is TGTGCCAGCAGCCTGAGACAAACAAACTATGGCTACACCTTC. Translated, it gives CASSLRQTNYGYTF.

This chain connects TRBV27 to TRBJ1-2, with a weak D call TRBD1 (5 bases). V was shortened by 3 bases and J by 6 bases, with 8 bases between the two germline ends. Germline V gene lookup returns CDR1 MNHEY and CDR2 SMNVEV (reference sequence). The CDR3 runs 12 residues. The DNA of the CDR3 is TGTGCCAGCAGTTTTCAGGGTGATGGCTACACCTTC. Residues: CASSFQGDGYTF.

In the case of this clone: Different DNA sequences within this sample yield the same CDR3. The chain employs TRBV5-1 and TRBJ1-6; 9 nucleotides agree with TRBD1. Per germline, CDR1 SGHRS and CDR2 YFSETQ. CDR3 length: 17 residues. The V gene end was trimmed by 4 bases and the J gene end by 0 bases; junction bases not matched to a gene: 5. The DNA for the CDR3 is TGCGCCAGCAGCCCAGGACAGGGGAGCTCCTATAATTCACCCCTCCACTTT. It translates to CASSPGQGSSYNSPLHF.

Turning to this clone: The germline gene is not matched at one end of the junction; a read error may be the cause. The V call is TRBV29-1, the J call TRBJ2-2; TRBD1 agrees at 7 bases. This CDR3 has 15 amino acids. Germline V lookup: CDR1 SQVTM, CDR2 ANQGSEA. CDR3 loop: CSVVPGRGNAGELFF. The CDR3 DNA is TGCAGCGTTGTCCCGGGCAGGGGGAACGCCGGGGAGCTGTTTTTT.